Following are 22 T cell receptor beta chains from one sample sequenced in a study of blood T cell repertoires in COVID-19. TCRdb keeps only in-frame clones here, not all; method: immunoSEQ multiplex PCR. The data contain 240,000 or so clones, about 80% of them singletons. Material: peripheral blood. Receptors were obtained from a man aged 30-40 years who had recovered from COVID-19.

J is TRBJ1-1 and V is TRBV5-8; unclear D gene. CDR1 is SGHTS, CDR2 YDEGEE, per germline. The CDR3 sequence is 18 residues long. Deletions cut 4 bases from V and 0 bases from J, with 22 bases between. This chain's CDR3 is CASSRGLGTDIMNTEAFF. DNA for the CDR3: TGTGCCAGCAGCCGGGGTCTTGGTACGGATATAATGAACACTGAAGCTTTCTTT. Full variable domain (missing parts from reference TRBV5-8 and TRBJ1-1): EAGVTQSPTHLIKTRGQQATLRCSPISGHTSVYWYQQALGLGLQFLLWYDEGEERNRGNFPPRFSGRQFPNYSSELNVNALELEDSALYLCASSRGLGTDIMNTEAFFGQGTRLTVV.

Ten or more counts support this clone. This chain links TRBV11-2 with TRBJ1-3, with 7 bases aligning to TRBD1. After removal of 5 bases from V and 0 bases from J, the junction contained 7 bases not matched to a gene. The CDR3 covers 16 residues. The germline CDR1 and CDR2 sequences are SGHAT and FQNNGV. The CDR3 DNA reads TGTGCCAGCAGCCCCGACAGGGACCCCTCTGGAAACACCATATATTTT. It specifies CASSPDRDPSGNTIYF.

The chain has TRBV5-1 and TRBJ2-2, with D maybe TRBD2 (5 bases). Trimming removed 4 bases from V and 5 bases from J, with 12 bases in between. This CDR3 has 14 amino acids. In germline, CDR1 is SGHRS, CDR2 YFSETQ. CDR3 bases: TGCGCCAGCAGCAAGGACTCTACGACCGGGGAGCTGTTTTTT. Its protein is CASSKDSTTGELFF.

This sequence joins TRBV6-2 or TRBV6-3 and TRBJ2-7; perhaps TRBD2 as D (6 bases). This CDR3 has 14 amino acids. Germline assignment: CDR1 MNHEY and CDR2 SVGEGT. V dropped 4 bases and J dropped 4 bases, with 14 bases sitting between them. For the CDR3, the DNA is TGTGCCAGCAGTTCGGGGGACCGCCGGTACGAGCAGTACTTC. It yields the protein CASSSGDRRYEQYF.

This chain uses TRBV3-1 (or the pseudogene TRBV3-2) with TRBJ2-1, with TRBD1 identical over 8 bases. The V gene's germline CDR1 is LGHDT and CDR2 YNNKEL (reference sequence). The CDR3 spans 14 residues. The V segment lost 3 bases and the J segment 4 bases; nucleotides outside the gene matches: 2. The CDR3 spells CASSQGQAYNEQFF. CDR3 in DNA: TGTGCCAGCAGCCAGGGACAGGCTTACAATGAGCAGTTCTTC.

The rearrangement uses TRBV6-5 and TRBJ2-4; D possibly corresponds to TRBD1 (6 bases). The V and J ends lost 5 bases and 1 base respectively, with 12 bases between them. The germline gives CDR1 MNHEY, CDR2 SVGAGI. The CDR3 consists of 15 residues. The chain's CDR3 is CASSQGTWAKNIQYF. The CDR3 coding sequence is TGTGCCAGCAGTCAGGGGACGTGGGCCAAAAACATTCAGTACTTC.

The J gene is TRBJ2-7, the V gene TRBV28, with D unclear. The CDR3 spans 14 residues. Trimming removed 1 base from V and 3 bases from J, with 10 bases in between. Germline loops: CDR1 MDHEN, CDR2 SYDVKM. CDR3 in DNA: TGTGCCAGCAGTTTATCCCGTGGCATCTACGAGCAGTACGTC. Its protein is CASSLSRGIYEQYV.

V usage is TRBV6-2 or TRBV6-3 and J usage is TRBJ2-5; D is unclear. Germline V lookup: CDR1 MNHEY, CDR2 SVGEGT. The V end was cut by 2 bases, the J end by 2 bases, with 6 bases between. The CDR3 spans 13 residues. In nucleotides, the CDR3 is TGTGCCAGCAGTTACGAGGCTCAAGAGACCCAGTACTTC. It translates to CASSYEAQETQYF.

This clone has just one count. The chain has TRBV15 and TRBJ2-6; D gene unclear. Trimming pared 0 bases from V and 0 bases from J, leaving 6 bases between. The CDR3 loop spans 16 amino acids. The germline gives CDR1 LNHNV, CDR2 YYDKDF (reference sequence). This chain's CDR3 is CATSRDRLSGANVLTF. In DNA, the CDR3 is TGTGCCACCAGCAGAGATAGACTCTCTGGGGCCAACGTCCTGACTTTC.

The chain has TRBV7-2 and TRBJ1-5, with D tentatively TRBD1 (5 bases). Germline V gene lookup returns CDR1 SGHTA and CDR2 FQGNSA. CDR3 length: 14 amino acids. The V and J ends lost 1 base and 6 bases respectively, with 10 bases between them. The CDR3 DNA sequence: TGTGCCAGCAGCTTAGGAGGGAGGGGTCAGCCCCAGCATTTT. Translation gives CASSLGGRGQPQHF.

The chain couples TRBV18 to TRBJ2-2, with 7 bases matching TRBD1. Germline V CDR1 and CDR2: KGHSH, LQKENI. This CDR3 is 15 amino acids long. V gave up 4 bases and J gave up 2 bases; unmatched junction bases: 4. CDR3 amino acids: CASSLGTVNTGELFF. The DNA of the CDR3 is TGTGCCAGCTCACTCGGGACAGTTAACACCGGGGAGCTGTTTTTT.

This clone was picked up one time. The J gene is TRBJ1-1, the V gene TRBV11-2; TRBD1 matches 10 bases. The V segment lost 4 bases and the J segment 4 bases; nucleotides outside the gene matches: 12. This CDR3 has 17 residues. Germline V gene sequence: CDR1 SGHAT, CDR2 FQNNGV. The CDR3 DNA sequence: TGTGCCAGCAGCTCCCGTTGGACAGGGGGGCGAGGCACTGAAGCTTTCTTT. It codes for CASSSRWTGGRGTEAFF.

The J gene is TRBJ2-2, the V gene TRBV7-8; D is possibly TRBD2 (6 bases). V gave up 3 bases and J gave up 2 bases, with 19 bases separating them. Germline CDR1 is SGHVS and CDR2 is FQNEAQ. The CDR3 loop spans 18 amino acids. The CDR3 loop reads CASSFTRRGLLNTGELFF. The CDR3 nucleotides are TGTGCCAGCAGCTTTACACGAAGGGGACTCCTCAACACCGGGGAGCTGTTTTTT. Based on the CDR3 plus reference TRBV7-8 and TRBJ2-2, the full variable domain is GAGVSQSPRYKVAKRGQDVALRCDPISGHVSLFWYQQALGQGPEFLTYFQNEAQLDKSGLPSDRFFAERPEGSVSTLKIQRTQQEDSAVYLCASSFTRRGLLNTGELFFGEGSRLTVL.

This sequence joins TRBV6-1 and TRBJ1-1; tentative D call: TRBD1 (6 bases). CDR3 length: 16 residues. V lost 2 bases to trimming and J lost 2 bases, with 15 bases between them. Germline CDR1 is MNHNS and CDR2 is SASEGT. CDR3 nucleotides: TGTGCCAGCAGTGAAAGCCCCGACAGGAACAACACTGAAGCTTTCTTT. Amino acid sequence: CASSESPDRNNTEAFF.

The rearrangement links TRBV3-1 (or the pseudogene TRBV3-2) to TRBJ2-3; 9 bases agree with TRBD1. The V gene's germline CDR1 is LGHDT and CDR2 YNNKEL (reference sequence). Germline trimming cut 1 base from V and 6 bases from J; bases unmatched to any gene: 5. This CDR3 has 15 amino acids. The CDR3 bases are TGTGCCAGCAGCCAAGCGGGACAGGGCGGCGATACGCAGTATTTT. This translates into CASSQAGQGGDTQYF.

Only one count was recorded for this clone. This chain links TRBV5-4 with TRBJ1-4; 7 bases agree with TRBD1. The germline CDR1 and CDR2 sequences are SGHNT and YYREEE (reference sequence). V was pared by 3 bases and J by 8 bases, with 13 bases of the junction left unmatched. This CDR3 spans 16 amino acids. The CDR3 spells CASSSPGQPDGEKLFF. The CDR3 bases are TGTGCCAGCAGCTCGCCGGGACAGCCAGACGGGGAAAAACTGTTTTTT.

The CDR3 region has the DNA TGCGCCAGCAGCTTGGACACGGGTAGCACCGGGGAGCTGTTTTTT. This sequence encodes CASSLDTGSTGELFF. The rearrangement links TRBV5-1 to TRBJ2-2; D is ambiguous. Germline assignment: CDR1 SGHRS and CDR2 YFSETQ. V lost 0 bases to trimming and J lost 4 bases, with 10 bases between them. The CDR3 contains 15 residues.

This clone was seen a single time. The V gene is TRBV2, the J gene TRBJ1-5; D is uncertain. CDR3 size: 13 residues. Germline V CDR1 and CDR2: SNHLY, FYNNEI. V gave up 7 bases and J gave up 0 bases, with 7 bases separating them. The CDR3 coding sequence is TGTGCCAGCACCCCAGATAGCAATCAGCCCCAGCATTTT. Protein sequence: CASTPDSNQPQHF.

The V and J genes are TRBV6-1 and TRBJ1-1; TRBD1 aligns across 12 bases. Germline-derived CDR1 and CDR2 are MNHNS and SASEGT. The CDR3 runs 18 residues. With 2 bases clipped from V and 0 bases from J, the junction kept 7 bases outside the gene matches. The CDR3 sequence: CASSESWDRGRVNTEAFF. The CDR3 DNA reads TGTGCCAGCAGTGAAAGTTGGGACAGGGGGCGGGTGAACACTGAAGCTTTCTTT.

The V call is TRBV14, the J call TRBJ1-2; D is unclear. Trimming cost V 4 bases and J 7 bases, with 16 bases left between them. This CDR3 region has 14 residues. Germline V gene lookup returns CDR1 SGHDN and CDR2 FVKESK. In DNA form, the CDR3 reads TGTGCCAGCAGCCCCCGGGTGGGAGGATTTGGCTACACCTTC. It codes for CASSPRVGGFGYTF.

This rearrangement joins TRBV6-1 to TRBJ2-1, with 9 bases identical to TRBD2. Germline CDR1 MNHNS, CDR2 SASEGT. This CDR3 spans 15 amino acids. V lost 3 bases and J lost 6; bases outside the gene matches: 6. The CDR3 here is CASSDEAGGPNEQFF. For the CDR3, the DNA is TGTGCCAGCAGTGATGAGGCGGGGGGGCCCAATGAGCAGTTCTTC.

V and J are TRBV19 and TRBJ1-4; 8 positions agree with TRBD1. The CDR3 is 14 amino acids. Germline V gene data show CDR1 as LNHDA and CDR2 as SQIVND (reference sequence). The trim removed 5 bases at V and 7 bases at J, leaving 6 bases unmatched. As DNA, the CDR3 is TGTGCCAGTAGTCCCCAGGGGGCAAGTGAAAAACTGTTTTTT. This encodes CASSPQGASEKLFF.